The 24 T cell receptor beta chains reported below all come from one sample, sequenced in a study of T cells in Graves' hyperthyroidism and ophthalmopathy. Amplification of TCR beta CDR3 regions used RNA as the template. First-round RT-PCR targeting the TCR CDR3 was performed with the HTBI primer set. TCRdb reprocessed the multiplex PCR reads with MiXCR, giving one entry per CDR3 protein. Seen here are 700,000 to 950,000 distinct CDR3 sequences, approximately 40% observed once, and the top ten hold less than 40%. Sequencing input: blood. The receptors shown here come from a woman in her thirties or forties with Graves' hyperthyroidism.

This clonotype was detected ten times or more. This sequence joins TRBV10-3 and TRBJ2-5; 7 bases are shared with TRBD1. This CDR3 is 14 amino acids long. With 7 bases clipped from V and 0 bases from J, the junction kept 5 bases outside the gene matches. CDR1 ENHRY and CDR2 SYGVKD come from the germline V gene. CDR3 in amino acids: CAIKTGQNQETQYF. CDR3 DNA: TGTGCCATCAAAACGGGACAGAACCAAGAGACCCAGTACTTC.

The genes are TRBV7-9 and TRBJ1-2; 7 bases match TRBD1. The germline V gene has CDR1 SEHNR and CDR2 FQNEAQ (reference sequence). V was pared by 1 base and J by 5 bases, with 4 bases of the junction left unmatched. The CDR3 has 14 amino acids. Here the CDR3 reads CASSLDSGGYGYTF. CDR3 DNA: TGTGCCAGCAGCTTAGATTCAGGGGGATATGGCTACACCTTC.

This chain uses TRBV25-1 with TRBJ1-2; weak D call: TRBD1 (5 bases). Germline V gene data show CDR1 as MGHDK and CDR2 as SYGVNS. There are 16 residues in the CDR3. V shed 6 bases and J shed 0 bases, with 17 bases lying between them. This CDR3 reads CASSTNGRVPNYGYTF. CDR3 sequence (DNA): TGTGCCAGCAGCACGAACGGCAGGGTCCCTAACTATGGCTACACCTTC.

This clonotype turned up a few times. V gene TRBV7-2 combines with J gene TRBJ2-7, with 10 bases fitting TRBD2. The V and J ends lost 1 base and 2 bases, in that order; junction bases with no gene match: 8. The CDR3 loop spans 17 amino acids. In germline, CDR1 is SGHTA, CDR2 FQGNSA. As DNA, the CDR3 is TGTGCCAGCAGCTTAGGGCCGGGGCTAGCGGGGGCCTACGAGCAGTACTTC. The encoded protein is CASSLGPGLAGAYEQYF.

The table lists this clonotype with a few counts. The chain employs TRBV6-5 and TRBJ1-3; D is unresolved. CDR3 size: 15 residues. The V end lost 0 bases, the J end lost 0 bases, and 6 bases lay between the germline ends. Per germline, CDR1 MNHEY and CDR2 SVGAGI. The CDR3 spells CASSYSPNSGNTIYF. DNA of the CDR3: TGTGCCAGCAGTTACTCGCCTAACTCTGGAAACACCATATATTTT.

This clonotype showed up many times. J is TRBJ1-4 and V is TRBV2, with 9 bases matching TRBD1. The J segment lost 4 bases and the V segment lost 11 bases, leaving 2 bases of the junction unmatched. The germline V gene has CDR1 SNHLY and CDR2 FYNNEI. The CDR3 runs to 12 residues. CDR3 coding DNA: TGTGCCGGACAGGGGAATAATGAAAAACTGTTTTTT. This gives the protein CAGQGNNEKLFF.

The rearrangement links TRBV12-3 or TRBV12-4 to TRBJ1-4; possible D gene TRBD1, 5 bases. The CDR3 covers 13 residues. V was clipped by 3 bases and J by 7 bases, with 9 bases between them. The chain's CDR3 is CASSFRDGEKLFF. As DNA, the CDR3 is TGTGCCAGCAGTTTTCGGGACGGTGAAAAACTGTTTTTT.

The chain recombines TRBV19 with TRBJ1-2; D not certain. The V end lost 10 bases, the J end lost 5 bases, and 14 bases lay between the germline ends. The germline V gene has CDR1 LNHDA and CDR2 SQIVND (reference sequence). This CDR3 has 12 residues. The CDR3 DNA follows: TGTGCCACGCGGTCGGTTGCTTATGGCTACACCTTC. Translation: CATRSVAYGYTF. The full variable domain, its missing parts supplied by reference TRBV19 and TRBJ1-2, is DGGITQSPKYLFRKEGQNVTLSCEQNLNHDAMYWYRQDPGQGLRLIYYSQIVNDFQKGDIAEGYSVSREKKESFPLTVTSAQKNPTAFYLCATRSVAYGYTFGSGTRLTVV.

This clonotype came up many times. The chain joins TRBV5-1 to TRBJ1-2; D perhaps matches TRBD1 (6 bases). The germline gives CDR1 SGHRS, CDR2 YFSETQ. V was pared by 0 bases and J by 6 bases, with 21 bases between. There are 17 residues in the CDR3. The chain's CDR3 is CASSLEVGGGANHGYTF. The CDR3 DNA reads TGCGCCAGCAGCTTGGAAGTCGGTGGGGGCGCGAATCATGGCTACACCTTC.

The chain couples TRBV6-6 to TRBJ2-6, with D hard to call. This CDR3 is built from 14 residues. Per germline, CDR1 MNHNY and CDR2 SVGAGI (reference sequence). Trimming stripped 5 bases from V and 4 bases from J, with 9 bases between. CDR3 in amino acids: CASSTPSGANVLTF. The CDR3 region has the DNA TGTGCCAGCAGTACGCCGTCCGGGGCCAACGTCCTGACTTTC.

This clonotype was counted only a few times. The chain joins TRBV7-8 to TRBJ2-7; no firm D call. The J call is uncertain, as TRBJ2-1 better fits the DNA end. Germline V lookup: CDR1 SGHVS, CDR2 FQNEAQ. CDR3 size: 14 residues. The CDR3 loop is CASSLKFWPPRQFF. Here the CDR3 DNA reads TGTGCCAGCAGCTTAAAGTTTTGGCCACCACGGCAGTTCTTC.

V and J are TRBV15 and TRBJ2-7; TRBD2 aligns across 11 bases. Losses at the gene ends were 5 bases for V and 7 bases for J; bases not matched to a gene: 10. CDR1 and CDR2 from the germline V gene are LNHNV and YYDKDF (reference sequence). The CDR3 has 15 residues. The CDR3 region is CATSGPGLADNEQYF. CDR3 bases: TGTGCCACCAGCGGTCCGGGACTAGCGGACAATGAGCAGTACTTC.

The sample holds many counts of this clonotype. The V call is TRBV9, the J call TRBJ1-1; perhaps TRBD1 as D (6 bases). In germline, CDR1 is SGDLS, CDR2 YYNGEE. Trimming took off 0 bases at V and 4 bases at J, with 10 bases between the two ends. CDR3 length equals 14 residues. CDR3 amino acids: CASSVEGVSTEAFF. DNA for the CDR3: TGTGCCAGCAGCGTAGAGGGGGTTAGCACTGAAGCTTTCTTT.

This chain links TRBV14 with TRBJ2-1, with TRBD1 identical over 7 bases. The junction had 9 bases not matched to a gene; V was cut back by 4 bases and J by 3 bases. The CDR3 length is 16 residues. Germline CDR1 SGHDN, CDR2 FVKESK. CDR3 DNA: TGTGCCAGCAGCCGACAGGGATTTGGGTTCTACAATGAGCAGTTCTTC. It codes for CASSRQGFGFYNEQFF.

V usage is TRBV28 and J usage is TRBJ1-5; D not resolved. Germline V gene data show CDR1 as MDHEN and CDR2 as SYDVKM. The CDR3 has 12 amino acids. V lost 6 bases to trimming and J lost 7 bases, with 10 bases between them. The chain's CDR3 is CASRAIGQPQHF. CDR3 bases: TGTGCCAGCAGGGCCATCGGGCAGCCCCAGCATTTT.

CDR3 protein: CASSLSVENTEAFF. As DNA, the CDR3 is TGTGCCAGCAGCTTATCGGTCGAGAACACTGAAGCTTTCTTT. This chain connects TRBV25-1 to TRBJ1-1; no firm D call. There are 14 residues in the CDR3. Deletions cut 6 bases from V and 1 base from J, with 12 bases between. The V gene's germline CDR1 is MGHDK and CDR2 SYGVNS.

The rearrangement uses TRBV11-2 and TRBJ2-7; D uncertain. Germline assignment: CDR1 SGHAT and CDR2 FQNNGV. V lost 5 bases and J lost 9, with 11 bases in between. The CDR3 covers 11 residues. CDR3 nucleotides: TGTGCCAGCAGCCCCGCCGTCGGGCAGTACTTC. Translating gives CASSPAVGQYF.

This clonotype was seen a handful of times. This chain connects TRBV20-1 to TRBJ1-5, with D uncertain. The V end lost 3 bases, the J end lost 0 bases, and 24 bases lay between the germline ends. The CDR3 is 19 amino acids. In germline, CDR1 is DFQATT, CDR2 SNEGSKA (reference sequence). CDR3: CSASGVSTDSTLSNQPQHF. In nucleotides, the CDR3 is TGCAGTGCTAGCGGGGTCAGCACAGACTCTACCCTTAGCAATCAGCCCCAGCATTTT.

A few counts support this clonotype. The chain joins TRBV10-2 to TRBJ1-2; tentatively, D is TRBD1 (6 bases). V gave up 6 bases and J gave up 5 bases, with 13 bases separating them. The CDR3 covers 13 residues. Germline loops: CDR1 WSHSY, CDR2 SAAADI. CDR3 in amino acids: CASRARGSYGYTF. The CDR3, as DNA: TGCGCCAGCAGGGCCAGGGGTAGTTATGGCTACACCTTC.

This clonotype occurred many times. The chain has TRBV20-1 and TRBJ1-6; D not resolved. This CDR3 spans 14 amino acids. From germline, CDR1 is DFQATT and CDR2 SNEGSKA (reference sequence). The V end lost 6 bases, the J end lost 0 bases, and 9 bases lay between the germline ends. CDR3: CSAIMSSYNSPLHF. CDR3 sequence (DNA): TGCAGTGCAATCATGAGCTCCTATAATTCACCCCTCCACTTT.

Comment on this clonotype: The CDR3 does not end in the conserved phenylalanine or tryptophan, so this is likely a read error. The DNA is left out, because the CDR3 cannot be placed on it with certainty; the CDR3 is given as TCRdb lists it. The V and J genes are TRBV7-9 and TRBJ2-5; TRBD2 is the table's D call and was not checked against the DNA. Germline loops: CDR1 SEHNR, CDR2 FQNEAQ (reference sequence). Termini included, the CDR3 measures 8 amino acids. The CDR3 loop is CASSLVAL.

This clonotype was seen at least ten times. The chain combines TRBV5-6 with TRBJ1-5; D gene ambiguous. The CDR3 is 13 residues long. V was trimmed by 4 bases and J by 3 bases, leaving 8 bases between them. Germline V gene lookup returns CDR1 SGHDT and CDR2 YYEEEE. This chain's CDR3 is CASSVRPNQPQHF. The CDR3 DNA follows: TGTGCCAGCAGCGTAAGGCCCAATCAGCCCCAGCATTTT.

Only a few counts were recorded for this clonotype. V is TRBV3-1 and J is TRBJ1-2, with D uncertain. Germline V gene lookup returns CDR1 LGHDT and CDR2 YNNKEL (reference sequence). Trimming removed 8 bases from V and 0 bases from J, with 10 bases in between. The CDR3 length is 13 residues. The CDR3 sequence: CASRSPTNYGYTF. As DNA, the CDR3 is TGTGCCAGCCGAAGTCCGACTAACTATGGCTACACCTTC.

The V call is TRBV11-2, the J call TRBJ2-5; perhaps TRBD2 as D (5 bases). CDR1 and CDR2 (germline): SGHAT, FQNNGV. The CDR3 spans 16 residues. Trimming pared 2 bases from V and 5 bases from J, leaving 18 bases between. CDR3 region: CASSLLTRASWETQYF. In nucleotides, the CDR3 is TGTGCCAGCAGCTTACTTACGAGGGCCTCGTGGGAGACCCAGTACTTC.